The 10 T cell receptor beta chains below were found in one sample sequenced in a study of T cell responses to AZD1222 COVID-19 vaccine. Profiling relied on immunoSEQ multiplex PCR, and the TCRdb table lists in-frame clones only, not all of them. The sample contains 130,000 to 150,000 clones, about 90% of which appear only once. Source: peripheral blood, taken on day 0 of MenACWY control vaccination. These receptors originate from an adult in good health.

The chain's CDR3 is CASSQVRGDGYTF. The CDR3 nucleotides are TGTGCCAGCAGCCAGGTACGGGGCGATGGCTACACCTTC. This chain joins TRBV3-1 (or the pseudogene TRBV3-2) and TRBJ1-2, with D possibly being TRBD1 (5 bases). The V gene's germline CDR1 is LGHDT and CDR2 YNNKEL (reference sequence). This CDR3 region has 13 residues. The V gene lost 3 bases and the J gene lost 6 bases, with 11 bases spanning the gap.

The rearrangement uses TRBV18 and TRBJ1-3, with a possible D match to TRBD1 (5 bases). CDR3 size: 15 residues. Trimming took off 0 bases at V and 0 bases at J, with 6 bases between the two ends. The germline CDR1 and CDR2 sequences are KGHSH and LQKENI. The CDR3 sequence: CASSPPGRSGNTIYF. The DNA of the CDR3 is TGTGCCAGCTCACCACCGGGACGCTCTGGAAACACCATATATTTT.

This chain joins TRBV5-1 and TRBJ2-1; no clear D. V was cut by 2 bases and J by 7 bases, with 13 bases left in between. CDR1 is SGHRS, CDR2 YFSETQ, per germline. The CDR3 is made up of 14 amino acids. DNA for the CDR3: TGCGCCAGCAGCTTCCTGGACCGTAAGAATGAGCAGTTCTTC. Translated: CASSFLDRKNEQFF. Supplemented by reference TRBV5-1 and TRBJ2-1, the full variable domain reads KAGVTQTPRYLIKTRGQQVTLSCSPISGHRSVSWYQQTPGQGLQFLFEYFSETQRNKGNFPGRFSGRQFSNSRSEMNVSTLELGDSALYLCASSFLDRKNEQFFGPGTRLTVL.

Of note for this clone: In the same sample, other DNA sequences code for this CDR3. The chain links TRBV5-1 to TRBJ1-1, with D hard to call. The ends were cut back, 0 bases at V and 7 bases at J, with 7 bases in the middle. The CDR3 spans 12 residues. Germline CDR1 is SGHRS and CDR2 is YFSETQ. CDR3 sequence reads: CASSLDSVEAFF. CDR3 coding DNA: TGCGCCAGCAGCTTGGATAGTGTTGAAGCTTTCTTT.

The rearrangement joins TRBV6-1 to TRBJ1-2; no reliable D call. V lost 1 base and J 6 bases, leaving 6 bases between the germline ends. The V gene's germline CDR1 is MNHNS and CDR2 SASEGT. The CDR3 sequence is 12 residues long. This CDR3 is CASSEGADGYTF. Written as DNA, the CDR3 is TGTGCCAGCAGTGAAGGGGCTGATGGCTACACCTTC.

This chain joins TRBV6-1 and TRBJ1-3; weak D call: TRBD1 (6 bases). The CDR3 runs to 18 residues. The ends were cut back, 2 bases at V and 0 bases at J, with 17 bases in the middle. Germline CDR1 reads MNHNS; CDR2 reads SASEGT. Written as DNA, the CDR3 is TGTGCCAGCAGTGAACGTCCCCCCGGGGGCCACTCTGGAAACACCATATATTTT. It codes for CASSERPPGGHSGNTIYF.

In its sample, this clone was seen once. V is TRBV27 and J is TRBJ2-5; TRBD1 aligns across 7 bases. The CDR3 is 14 amino acids. Trimming at V came to 1 base and at J to 3 bases, leaving 2 bases not matched to a gene. Germline V gene data show CDR1 as MNHEY and CDR2 as SMNVEV (reference sequence). The CDR3 nucleotides read TGTGCCAGCAGTTTATGGCAGGGGGAAGAGACCCAGTACTTC. It yields the protein CASSLWQGEETQYF.

This clone was detected once. The chain recombines TRBV7-2 with TRBJ1-6; no firm D call. Germline values: CDR1 SGHTA, CDR2 FQGNSA. The CDR3 sequence is 12 residues long. V lost 4 bases to trimming and J lost 10 bases, with 8 bases between them. Here the CDR3 reads CASSSYGSPLHF. In nucleotides, the CDR3 is TGTGCCAGCAGCTCCTACGGGTCACCCCTCCACTTT.

This chain uses TRBV4-1 with TRBJ2-1, with 8 bases fitting TRBD1. This CDR3 is built from 14 residues. After removal of 4 bases from V and 7 bases from J, the junction contained 6 bases not matched to a gene. From germline, CDR1 is MGHRA and CDR2 YSYEKL. CDR3 in amino acids: CASSPGTGVNEQFF. CDR3 in DNA: TGCGCCAGCAGCCCCGGGACAGGAGTGAATGAGCAGTTCTTC.

The chain recombines TRBV6-5 with TRBJ1-1, with D unclear. The germline V and J ends were trimmed by 6 bases and 4 bases, with 9 bases remaining between them. Germline-derived CDR1 and CDR2 are MNHEY and SVGAGI. The CDR3 is 12 residues long. The CDR3 DNA sequence: TGTGCCAGCAGGGGAGGCGGCACTGAAGCTTTCTTT. It is translated as CASRGGGTEAFF.